This T cell receptor (beta chain) was retrieved from a study of T cell changes during pregnancy in multiple sclerosis (dated by TCRdb to between 2018 and 2021). With regard to the full study: In women with multiple sclerosis, the researchers looked at how the T cell repertoire shifted as pregnancy progressed.

On this clone: It lacks a known antigen. No per-base quality is available; no much larger clone lies one base away.

Libraries were made using the immunoSEQ multiplex PCR assay. Here the immuneACCESS table is served through TCRdb, limited to in-frame sequences with V and J called. Missing clones are a known gap in these copies; in checked studies unresolved V genes cover under half, and the rest lacks a known reason. Across this sample there are 35,000 or so clones, with around 90% seen only once. The biggest ten clones account for under 0.55% of the sample. As encoded in the germline V gene, CDR1 is SGHVS while CDR2 is FNYEAQ. Including cysteine and phenylalanine, the CDR3 has 15 amino acids. Of all the DNA, just the CDR3 is kept, 45 bases in frame from base 1. V gives up 1 base and J gives up 0 bases, and the segment between their germline ends measures 9 bases.

The sequenced sample was CD4+ T cells from peripheral blood mononuclear cells, obtained after pregnancy. The TCR sequence derives from a female donor with multiple sclerosis, enrolled in a pregnancy study. The rearranged segments are TRBV7-6 and TRBJ1-1, with the D gene too uncertain to name. In nucleotide form, the sequence is TGTGCCAGCAGCTTAGACCCGGTCATGAACACTGAAGCTTTCTTT. Its protein reads: CASSLDPVMNTEAFF.